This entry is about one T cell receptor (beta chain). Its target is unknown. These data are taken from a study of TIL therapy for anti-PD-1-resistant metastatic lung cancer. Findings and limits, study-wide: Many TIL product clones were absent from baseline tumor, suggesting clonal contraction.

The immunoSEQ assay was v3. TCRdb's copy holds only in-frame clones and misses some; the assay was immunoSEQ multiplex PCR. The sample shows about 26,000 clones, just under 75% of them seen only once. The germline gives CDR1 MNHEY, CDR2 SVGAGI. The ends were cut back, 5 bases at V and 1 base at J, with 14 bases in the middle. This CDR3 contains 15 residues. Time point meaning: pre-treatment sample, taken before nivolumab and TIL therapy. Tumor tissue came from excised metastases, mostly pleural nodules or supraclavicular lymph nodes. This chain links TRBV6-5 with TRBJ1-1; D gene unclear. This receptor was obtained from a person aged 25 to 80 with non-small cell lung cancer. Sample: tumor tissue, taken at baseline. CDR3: CASSNRGRKNTEAFF. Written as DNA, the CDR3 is TGTGCCAGCAGTAATAGAGGCAGAAAGAACACTGAAGCTTTCTTT.